This T cell receptor beta chain was captured in a study of blood T cell repertoires in COVID-19. Study context: Some COVID-19 samples were acute and others convalescent; all came from the United States, Italy and Spain. In each case, the material was cDNA or gDNA derived from T cells, B-cell-depleted T cells, or PBMCs.

CDR1 is MNHEY, CDR2 SMNVEV, per germline (reference sequence). V lost 6 bases, J lost 0 bases, and 21 bases lay in between. This CDR3 has 18 residues. In the original workflow: Reference gene primer amplification yielded estimated nucleated cell counts. Assay used: immunoSEQ multiplex PCR; TCRdb lists only in-frame clones, some missing. Clone size and the V and J calls come from that table; the DNA yielded D and trimming. The repertoire holds 250,000 to 350,000 clones, with approximately 90% as singletons. Sequenced input: peripheral blood. The chain couples TRBV27 to TRBJ1-3; a weak D match, TRBD1 (6 bases). This receptor was taken from a man aged 25-40 years with acute or convalescent COVID-19. The CDR3 here is CASSPIPRTEVSGNTIYF. As DNA, the CDR3 is TGTGCCAGCAGCCCTATACCGCGGACAGAAGTCTCTGGAAACACCATATATTTT.